This T cell receptor (beta chain) is from a study of cytomegalovirus exposure and HLA in healthy donors (dated by TCRdb to 2016 to 2017). Regarding the research as a whole: An earlier analysis of roughly 500 of the donors reported 250 to 300 Gb of sequence data and some 100 million unique TCR beta sequences from roughly 200 million T cells. Approximately 300 gigabases of sequencing data and approximately 84 million unique TCR sequences were included in an early release covering roughly 600 HLA-typed donors. A handful of DR-DQ haplotypes were handled as single units for association and clustering because linkage in the cohort was strong. Rather than drawing on any new phenotypic data, the later analysis identified candidate immune exposures from TCR beta sequences and the way those sequences occurred across donors. Typing coverage varied by locus: 629-630 donors for A, B, C, DRB1 and DQB1; approximately 520 for DQA1; more than 600 for DPA1; 400 to 480 for DPB1. HLA typing included class I and class II loci at four-digit resolution. Every repertoire in the discovery cohort had been generated on one and the same sequencing platform. Of the approximately 400 genotyped donors, 65% to 90% fell in the genetic ancestry cluster associated with self-reported Caucasian donors. A later genetic analysis took genome-wide SNP genotypes for about 65% of the 666 donors and used that subset as a discovery cohort. To decide whether each TCR beta V gene segment behaved as functional or pseudogenic, an earlier analysis of several hundred of the donors relied on high-throughput TCR beta sequencing. The study was designed to test whether signatures of past pathogen exposure could be identified by cataloging public T cell receptors. A later analysis re-examined previously published TCR beta repertoires from roughly 720 donors and added high-resolution HLA genotyping to investigate patterns of TCR occurrence. Besides the first cohort of 666 subjects, a separate validation cohort made up of over a hundred different subjects was used. The study combined high-throughput TCR immunosequencing, statistical association of individual TCRs with disease status, and machine learning to predict cytomegalovirus infection status. The T cell repertoires of under 700 subjects were profiled by immunosequencing and related to cytomegalovirus serostatus. Donor age, sex, ethnicity and CMV serostatus were compiled together with the repertoire data. On average, 235,054 unique TCR beta nucleotide sequences were sequenced per donor among some 420 genotyped donors of the cohort, with roughly 20% of those sequences being non-productive.

Summary of the overall study and its limitations: According to a later analysis, parvovirus B19, influenza, CMV and Epstein-Barr virus appeared linked to several top co-occurrence clusters. CMV serostatus was the only immune exposure information available for the cohort. A later analysis associated 15,000 or so TCR beta sequences with specific HLA alleles at a false discovery rate of 0.05. A further reported finding was that TCR beta sequences accurately predicted the HLA-A and HLA-B alleles for most subjects in the first cohort. Because counts were too low, about 18 rarely observed V segments, including chromosome 9 orphons, were left out of the earlier analysis of about 500 of the donors. Compared with equally common non-associated chains, HLA-associated TCR beta chains in a later analysis were more clonally expanded and had lower generation probabilities. Linkage disequilibrium might explain the correlated functional status among segregating V segments, but an unknown experimental factor could not be excluded. A cluster of highly shared sequence variants was judged likely to represent a technical artifact of the sequencing pipeline. While some public TCRs were present in many individuals, most TCR sequences turned up only very rarely across donors. The classifier was reported to diagnose cytomegalovirus status with high specificity and sensitivity in both the original cohort and the validation cohort. According to a later analysis, TCR association rates differed among HLA loci, with DRB1 alleles showing the most associated TCRs and HLA-C alleles showing the fewest. Some IMGT-functional V segments, including TRBV6-2 and TRBV6-3, could not be distinguished by the 87-base-pair reads and were therefore excluded. A later analysis found that most CMV-associated TCR beta chains appeared HLA-restricted, with HLA associations seemingly driven largely by CMV exposure. It was suggested by the authors that the approach could potentially be generalized to other disease states and immunological phenotypes. The presence/absence analyses assumed that sequencing depth was roughly uniform across donors, and that assumption may not be true. In vitro tests confirmed that a few of the cytomegalovirus-associated TCR beta chains recognize cytomegalovirus antigens. This cohort had only TCR beta chains sequenced, and the lack of alpha or paired-chain data limited which features could be detected. In the study, approximately 160 TCR beta chains were listed as associated with cytomegalovirus. A later genetic analysis associated a missense DCLRE1C variant with V-gene and J-gene trimming of TCR beta chains, and an independent cohort replicated the association. Compared with the roughly 670-donor mean, donors in an Asian-associated ancestry cluster had fewer N-insertions in productive TCRs, according to a later genetic analysis. Strong co-occurrence of HLA alleles, especially DR and DQ, made assigning TCR associations to individual alleles difficult. In an earlier analysis of about 550 of the donors, most TCR beta V segments were observed in productive rearrangements about 87% or about 30% of the time, broadly matching IMGT annotations. Because some donors lacked HLA typing at each locus, the association tests relied only on the typed subset.

Trimming at the junction amounts to 0 bases on V and 0 bases on J, and the germline ends lie 8 bases apart. The CDR3 runs 15 residues from the cysteine to the phenylalanine. The only DNA kept is the CDR3, 45 bases in frame from the first base. CDR1 is given as MNHEY and CDR2 as SVGAGI, both from the germline V gene. As for this clone: The antigen it recognizes is unknown. No base quality information exists; no much larger clone differs at one position.

The protocol used for the library was the immunoSEQ multiplex PCR assay. For the multiplex PCR, a mixture combining 60 forward primers for TCR Vbeta segments and 13 reverse primers for TCR Jbeta segments was used. A multiplex PCR assay on genomic DNA amplified the CDR3 region of rearranged TCR beta genes. The Illumina HiSeq System was used to sequence the amplified TCR beta libraries as 87-base-pair reads. From the authors' description of their analysis: A later analysis counted about 80 million unique TCR beta chains across the 650 to 800 repertoires, and 9.5 million to 11 million of these chains were shared by at least two donors. Raw reads were error-corrected and collapsed into unique sequences by a nearest-neighbor algorithm in which closely related sequences were merged to remove PCR and sequencing errors. V, D and J gene segments were assigned by aligning CDR3 sequences to IMGT reference sequences. For a sequence to be retained, a match of at least six nucleotides to both a V gene segment and a J gene segment was required. Rearrangements were called productive when the CDR3 lacked stop codons and stayed in frame with V and J; all others were non-productive. Following IMGT convention, CDR3 was defined as the stretch from the second conserved V-encoded cysteine up to the conserved J-encoded phenylalanine. The earlier analysis of roughly 590 of the donors excluded any sequence lacking an unambiguous match to a single V gene segment. In an earlier analysis of 587 of the donors, a V segment was called functional when productive rearrangements were above 56.7%, and segregating when the standard deviation between donors exceeded 5%. A statistical classification framework was developed to diagnose cytomegalovirus status using the catalog of TCR beta chain sequences. In a later analysis, V and J genes were assigned by comparing TCR nucleotide sequences against IMGT/GENE-DB human TR gene sequences. A later analysis assigned CDR3 sequences and most-parsimonious VDJ recombination scenarios with the TCRdist pipeline. In a later analysis, each TCR beta chain was defined by its CDR3 amino acid sequence together with its V-gene family, and reads without a unique V-gene family were excluded. As a way to deal with suspected cross-contamination and a sequencing artifact, a later analysis dropped 450 to 600 nucleotide sequences that were highly shared and had low generation probability. In a later analysis, a clonal expansion index was calculated for each public chain from normalized within-repertoire ranks of inferred template counts. Generation probabilities in a later analysis came from a VDJ recombination model fitted to out-of-frame rearrangements, and those results were checked against IGoR. In a later analysis, TCR-TCR, TCR-HLA and TCR-CMV co-occurrence was scored with hypergeometric tests, and a repertoire-size bias correction was applied to TCR pairs. In a later analysis, false discovery rates were estimated by permuting HLA or CMV assignments 20 times. In a later analysis, co-occurring TCRs were grouped with DBSCAN, and TCRdist sequence similarity was added when clustering was performed within HLA-allele-positive subsets. Co-occurrence clustering excluded repertoires with fewer than 30,000 or more than 120,000 public chains, plus five with anomalous nucleotide sharing. TCRdb carries this immuneACCESS record with in-frame sequences only. Its versions omit some clonotypes, under half of them owing to an unresolved V gene in the studies checked, with the rest unexplained. The DNA was the basis for D and trimming; V, J and clone size are from that table. The sample profile shows 18,000 or so clones; approximately 68% of them were found once. About 4% of the sample is taken by the ten largest.

The cohort was made up of hundreds of healthy bone marrow donors. At the time of sampling, every cohort member was nominally healthy, though immune exposures that went unrecorded were likely present. The donor was CMV seronegative and was included in the group of about 350 seronegative cohort members. A peripheral blood sample was provided by each donor, and peripheral blood mononuclear cells were used for TCR beta sequencing. The Qiagen DNeasy Blood Extraction Kit was used to extract genomic DNA from the blood cell samples. Input material: PBMCs. Rearrangement joined TRBV6-5 to TRBJ1-1, with a weak D call of TRBD1 (5 bases match). The source of this sequence is a man aged 18 to 30 in good health and CMV-seronegative. The DNA is as follows: TGTGCCAGCAGTTACTCGGCAGGGCTGAACACTGAAGCTTTCTTT. This is translated as CASSYSAGLNTEAFF.